This passage covers 24 T cell receptor beta chains from one sample sequenced in a study of OX40 agonist ivuxolimab in advanced cancers. Method: immunoSEQ multiplex PCR; TCRdb's copy keeps in-frame clones and lacks some. The data show around 29,000 clones, about 76% seen once. Sequences were derived from CD4+ or CD8+ T cells sorted from blood, sampled in a trial of the OX40 agonist ivuxolimab. The receptors shown here come from an adult with an advanced solid tumor such as melanoma, head and neck, liver or kidney cancer.

The chain is built from TRBV28 and TRBJ1-5; D unresolved. The CDR3 runs to 15 residues. Trimming cost V 6 bases and J 0 bases, with 12 bases left between them. Germline CDR1 is MDHEN and CDR2 is SYDVKM. DNA of the CDR3: TGTGCCAGCAGCCCCTTAATCTTTAGCAATCAGCCCCAGCATTTT. It encodes CASSPLIFSNQPQHF.

The chain carries TRBV27 and TRBJ1-5; D possibly corresponds to TRBD1 (5 bases). This CDR3 has 15 residues. Germline CDR1 reads MNHEY; CDR2 reads SMNVEV (reference sequence). V was shortened by 1 base and J by 1 base, with 8 bases between the two germline ends. CDR3 amino acids: CASSLWGQSNQPQHF. The CDR3 DNA sequence: TGTGCCAGCAGTTTATGGGGCCAAAGCAATCAGCCCCAGCATTTT.

This clone occurred a few times. The V and J genes are TRBV2 and TRBJ1-4; 8 bases match TRBD1. V gave up 7 bases and J gave up 4 bases; unmatched junction bases: 14. The CDR3 totals 17 residues. The germline gives CDR1 SNHLY, CDR2 FYNNEI. As DNA, the CDR3 is TGTGCCAGCATCGACGTGACAGGGGTCGATGGTAATGAAAAACTGTTTTTT. It is translated as CASIDVTGVDGNEKLFF. Full variable domain (missing parts from reference TRBV2 and TRBJ1-4): EPEVTQTPSHQVTQMGQEVILRCVPISNHLYFYWYRQILGQKVEFLVSFYNNEISEKSEIFDDQFSVERPDGSNFTLKIRSTKLEDSAMYFCASIDVTGVDGNEKLFFGSGTQLSVL.

This clone appeared once. This chain links TRBV30 with TRBJ1-2; D call uncertain. The length of the CDR3 is 13 residues. V was trimmed by 1 base and J by 2 bases, leaving 8 bases between them. CDR1 is GTSNPN, CDR2 SVGIG, per germline (reference sequence). CDR3 coding DNA: TGTGCCTGGAGTGATGGTCGGAACTATGGCTACACCTTC. The encoded protein is CAWSDGRNYGYTF. Supplemented by reference TRBV30 and TRBJ1-2, the full variable domain reads SQTIHQWPATLVQPVGSPLSLECTVEGTSNPNLYWYRQAAGRGLQLLFYSVGIGQISSEVPQNLSASRPQDRQFILSSKKLLLSDSGFYLCAWSDGRNYGYTFGSGTRLTVV.

The rearrangement uses TRBV5-6 and TRBJ2-7; D is possibly TRBD1 (5 bases). This CDR3 has 16 amino acids. The germline V gene has CDR1 SGHDT and CDR2 YYEEEE. The V end was cut by 3 bases, the J end by 0 bases, with 16 bases between. The chain's CDR3 is CASSSQGLVVSYEQYF. The CDR3 DNA follows: TGTGCCAGCAGCTCCCAGGGCCTGGTCGTCTCCTACGAGCAGTACTTC.

The chain has TRBV7-3 and TRBJ2-7, with D possibly called TRBD1 or TRBD2 (5 bases each). CDR3 size: 14 residues. V lost 3 bases and J 3 bases, leaving 12 bases between the germline ends. Germline CDR1 and CDR2: SGHTA and FQGTGA. This CDR3 is CASSFGTGNYEQYF. The CDR3 DNA reads as TGTGCCAGCAGCTTTGGGACGGGCAACTACGAGCAGTACTTC.

The V call is TRBV11-3, the J call TRBJ2-7; D may be TRBD1 or TRBD2 (5 bases each). The CDR3 is made up of 15 amino acids. Trimming cost V 4 bases and J 2 bases, with 15 bases left between them. CDR1 is SGHNT and CDR2 is YENEEA in the germline V gene. CDR3 sequence: CASSSTGPEAYEQYF. The CDR3 DNA reads TGTGCCAGCAGCTCGACGGGACCCGAGGCCTACGAGCAGTACTTC.

V usage is TRBV7-9 and J usage is TRBJ2-2; the D call may be TRBD1 or TRBD2 (5 bases each). Germline V gene data show CDR1 as SEHNR and CDR2 as FQNEAQ (reference sequence). The CDR3 length is 14 residues. V lost 4 bases to trimming and J lost 1 base, with 7 bases between them. CDR3 sequence (DNA): TGTGCCAGCAGCTCGGGGCTGAACACCGGGGAGCTGTTTTTT. Protein: CASSSGLNTGELFF.

The chain links TRBV7-9 to TRBJ2-7; maybe TRBD2 (6 bases). With 5 bases removed from V and 3 bases from J, the gap between germline ends came to 14 bases. The CDR3 is 14 residues long. Germline V gives CDR1 SEHNR, CDR2 FQNEAQ (reference sequence). This CDR3 is CASSPPRGFYEQYF. CDR3 DNA sequence: TGTGCCAGCAGCCCCCCGCGGGGATTCTACGAGCAGTACTTC.

This clone was recorded only once. J is TRBJ2-3 and V is TRBV27, with no clear D. CDR1 is MNHEY, CDR2 SMNVEV, per germline (reference sequence). With 4 bases removed from V and 6 bases from J, the gap between germline ends came to 8 bases. This CDR3 is built from 12 residues. The CDR3 here is CASSYTRDTQYF. In DNA form, the CDR3 reads TGTGCCAGCAGTTACACTCGGGATACGCAGTATTTT.

This clone was seen a few times. The chain employs TRBV14 and TRBJ1-1; the match to TRBD1 covers 9 bases. Germline assignment: CDR1 SGHDN and CDR2 FVKESK. CDR3 size: 15 residues. V lost 5 bases to trimming and J lost 5 bases; unmatched junction nucleotides: 9. Here the CDR3 reads CASSTSGTGFTEAFF. CDR3 nucleotides: TGTGCCAGCAGCACTTCCGGGACAGGGTTTACTGAAGCTTTCTTT.

The chain carries TRBV9 and TRBJ2-7; D might be TRBD1 or TRBD2, each matching 5 bases. The CDR3 loop spans 14 amino acids. CDR1 and CDR2 from the germline V gene are SGDLS and YYNGEE. The V end was cut by 2 bases, the J end by 2 bases, with 11 bases between. Here the CDR3 reads CASSVAGSPYEQYF. CDR3 DNA sequence: TGTGCCAGCAGCGTCGCAGGGAGCCCCTACGAGCAGTACTTC.

V and J are TRBV5-4 and TRBJ2-2; possible D gene TRBD2, 7 bases. Germline V gene lookup returns CDR1 SGHNT and CDR2 YYREEE (reference sequence). The CDR3 has 14 amino acids. V lost 7 bases, J lost 5 bases, and 15 bases lay in between. The CDR3 is CASGEGDYTGELFF. The DNA of the CDR3 is TGTGCCAGCGGGGAGGGGGATTATACCGGGGAGCTGTTTTTT. The full variable domain, completed using reference TRBV5-4 and TRBJ2-2, is ETGVTQSPTHLIKTRGQQVTLRCSSQSGHNTVSWYQQALGQGPQFIFQYYREEENGRGNFPPRFSGLQFPNYSSELNVNALELDDSALYLCASGEGDYTGELFFGEGSRLTVL.

The chain employs TRBV30 and TRBJ1-5; D ambiguous. Germline CDR1 and CDR2: GTSNPN and SVGIG (reference sequence). The CDR3 has 14 amino acids. V was shortened by 1 base and J by 2 bases, with 9 bases between the two germline ends. The CDR3 loop reads CAWSDRGGNQPQHF. CDR3 DNA: TGTGCCTGGAGTGACCGGGGAGGCAATCAGCCCCAGCATTTT.

The chain carries TRBV4-2 and TRBJ1-4; D gene unclear. The CDR3 sequence is 14 residues long. V was trimmed by 4 bases and J by 7 bases, leaving 13 bases between them. In germline, CDR1 is LGHNA, CDR2 YNFKEQ. CDR3 sequence: CASSPQMLGEKLFF. CDR3 DNA: TGTGCCAGCAGCCCACAGATGCTTGGTGAAAAACTGTTTTTT.

This clone was counted only a few times. V and J are TRBV6-4 and TRBJ2-3; 10 bases fit TRBD2. The germline V gene encodes CDR1 MRHNA and CDR2 SNTAGT. V was clipped by 7 bases and J by 6 bases; unmatched bases: 10. CDR3 length equals 15 residues. The CDR3 here is CASTQSGGAWDTQYF. For the CDR3, the DNA is TGTGCCAGCACGCAGAGCGGGGGGGCATGGGATACGCAGTATTTT.

The chain is built from TRBV4-1 and TRBJ2-7; 9 bases align to TRBD2. Germline CDR1 is MGHRA and CDR2 is YSYEKL. The V gene end was trimmed by 1 base and the J gene end by 0 bases; junction bases not matched to a gene: 1. The length of the CDR3 is 15 residues. The DNA for the CDR3 is TGCGCCAGCAGCCAAGGGACTAGCGCCTCCTACGAGCAGTACTTC. It codes for CASSQGTSASYEQYF.

The J gene is TRBJ2-3, the V gene TRBV13; D is perhaps TRBD2 (6 bases). Germline CDR1 is PRHDT and CDR2 is FYEKMQ (reference sequence). V was shortened by 5 bases and J by 4 bases, with 13 bases between the two germline ends. This CDR3 region has 14 residues. The CDR3 DNA reads as TGTGCCAGCAGCACGCGGGGTTTTCCAGATACGCAGTATTTT. Translation gives CASSTRGFPDTQYF.

The V and J genes are TRBV5-1 and TRBJ2-7, with D unclear. The germline V gene has CDR1 SGHRS and CDR2 YFSETQ. The V and J ends lost 0 bases and 2 bases respectively, with 15 bases between them. This CDR3 region has 16 residues. DNA of the CDR3: TGCGCCAGCAGCTTGGCCACCAGCATCCCCCCCTACGAGCAGTACTTC. Protein product: CASSLATSIPPYEQYF.

The chain has TRBV5-8 and TRBJ2-7, with D hard to call. Trimming removed 2 bases at V and 4 bases at J, with 7 bases between. In germline, CDR1 is SGHTS, CDR2 YDEGEE. The CDR3 length is 12 residues. CDR3 coding DNA: TGTGCCAGCAGCTTCGAGATATACGAGCAGTACTTC. It translates to CASSFEIYEQYF.

The V and J genes are TRBV7-9 and TRBJ2-7; D is possibly TRBD1 (6 bases). Trimming cost V 4 bases and J 1 base, with 8 bases left between them. The CDR3 totals 13 residues. CDR1 and CDR2 (germline): SEHNR, FQNEAQ (reference sequence). The CDR3 sequence: CASSSGQSYEQYF. CDR3 DNA sequence: TGTGCCAGCAGCTCAGGACAGTCCTACGAGCAGTACTTC.

This clone came up a few times. J is TRBJ2-3 and V is TRBV15; D uncertain. Germline CDR1 is LNHNV and CDR2 is YYDKDF (reference sequence). Deletions cut 2 bases from V and 1 base from J, with 4 bases between. This CDR3 contains 13 residues. The CDR3 sequence is CATSRLGTDTQYF. For the CDR3, the DNA is TGTGCCACCAGCAGACTGGGCACAGATACGCAGTATTTT.

Here the CDR3 reads CASSGRALVNYGYTF. The DNA for the CDR3 is TGTGCCAGCAGCGGCAGGGCCTTGGTTAACTATGGCTACACCTTC. V is TRBV11-3 and J is TRBJ1-2; D is perhaps TRBD1 (5 bases). The CDR3 runs 15 residues. Germline loops: CDR1 SGHNT, CDR2 YENEEA. Trimming left V 5 bases short and J 1 base short, with 14 bases between.

This clone has more than one count but fewer than ten. The chain joins TRBV11-2 to TRBJ1-1, with TRBD1 matching 7 bases. The CDR3 loop spans 13 amino acids. V gave up 5 bases and J gave up 8 bases; unmatched junction bases: 8. The germline CDR1 and CDR2 sequences are SGHAT and FQNNGV. The CDR3, as DNA: TGTGCCAGCAGCCCCACCTTGGACAGGGAAGCTTTCTTT. Protein: CASSPTLDREAFF.